Sequencing of this T cell receptor (beta chain) was carried out in a study of T cell responses to AZD1222 COVID-19 vaccine (TCRdb year 2021). The study in broad terms: AZD1222 recipients given second doses at about 4 weeks or at about 12 weeks were pooled, since spike-specific TCR depth and breadth were not found to differ between the two schedules. TCR sequencing was performed for more than 230 trial participants, of whom 200 to 210 were given two doses of AZD1222 and approximately 25 were given two doses of MenACWY control vaccine. Trial participants were enrolled into age subgroups of 18-55, 56-69 and 70-plus years, which contained about 150, 28 and 57 TCR-sequenced participants, respectively.

V is reduced by 3 bases and J by 0 bases, leaving a spacing of 13 bases between them. The CDR3 numbers 16 residues from cysteine through phenylalanine. The read is trimmed to its CDR3 DNA, 48 bases read in frame from base 1. CDR1 SGHRS and CDR2 YFSETQ are derived from the germline V gene. The investigation overall reported the following: The whole spike protein was spanned by vaccine-associated CD4 TCRs, and dominant responses were seen in regions 160-218 and 743-854. Because no day 14 peak-response samples were available, repertoires were characterized only after the peak T cell response. Reportedly, close to half of the unique spike-specific TCRs recognized epitopes lying outside the regions that are mutated in the B.1.351 and B.1.1.7 variants. Participants were mostly white British and included more females than males, and it was suggested by the authors that clonal diversity may have been underestimated. The 56-69-year group was small, and its depth increase did not reach significance, likely because of low power. Conclusions about previously exposed vaccinees are limited because only 5 or 6 AZD1222 recipients were SARS-CoV-2 seropositive at baseline. A significant rise in spike-specific TCR breadth and depth was observed after two AZD1222 doses relative to day 0 and relative to MenACWY recipients.

Per the publication, the time point label means: baseline before first vaccination. The vaccinee samples were drawn from two UK trials, COV001 and COV002, one of which was a single-blind randomized controlled phase 2/3 trial testing AZD1222 (ChAdOx1 nCoV-19) in healthy adults. For TCRbeta chain sequencing, PBMC samples from trial participants were taken at day 0 and at day 28 after the second dose. About this clone: The clone's antigen remains unknown. No base qualities exist here, and no much larger clone lies one base off it.

The CDR3 regions of human TCRbeta chains were subjected to immunosequencing. The authors' pipeline ran thus. Repertoire TCRs were checked for matches against a reference library of SARS-CoV-2-specific TCRs that had been generated using the MIRA antigen-specificity platform. Breadth was defined as the fraction of unique TCRs that were SARS-CoV-2-associated, and depth was defined as the fraction of total T cells that were SARS-CoV-2-associated. Using the MIRA data, every spike-specific TCR was mapped to the spike region that the TCR reacted to and assigned to either a CD4 or a CD8 class. Log10-transformed breadth and depth values were compared by one-way ANOVA with Sidak's multiple comparisons tests. Sourced from immuneACCESS, this table was stored by TCRdb with only in-frame sequences that have V and J called. A share of the clones is absent; for the studies checked, an unresolved V gene accounts for under half, and the remainder has no known explanation. That table is the source of V, J and clone size, and D and trimming were worked out from the DNA. This sample has around 79,000 clones in its table, and more than 70% of those were observed once. The ten most abundant clones make up less than 20% of the sample.

The chain is made from TRBV5-1 and TRBJ1-3, with the D segment identity uncertain. The starting material was peripheral blood, obtained on day 0 of AZD1222 vaccination. This TCR derives from an adult in good health. CDR3 reads: CASSSDGIGSGNTIYF. The DNA sequence is as follows: TGCGCCAGCAGCTCAGACGGCATCGGCTCTGGAAACACCATATATTTT.